There are a few counts of the clone carrying this T cell receptor (beta chain). Its antigen is undetermined. Per germline, CDR1 MNHEY and CDR2 SVGAGI. V was shortened by 2 bases and J by 7 bases, with 5 bases between the two germline ends. The CDR3 is 12 amino acids. The data belong to a study of human T cells and chemical hapten exposure. At the level of the study: The sensitizing agent was 2% DPC, placed on roughly 2 cm by roughly 2 cm of upper inner arm skin. Overall study findings and caveats: Counts of expanded TCRs at PT1 were positively correlated with patch test score. Significantly greater numbers of large CDR3 similarity clusters came from expanded TCRs than from controls.

The library tagged each cDNA molecule with unique molecular identifiers. TCRdb redid the calling of the RACE reads with MiXCR, one entry per CDR3 protein. There are approximately 84,000 distinct CDR3 sequences in the sample; more than 9% occur only once, and about 1.6% lies in the top ten. Time point reported: patch test 2, 6 weeks after DPC sensitization. Regarding treatment: therapeutic diphenylcyclopropenone sensitization with weekly scalp DPC. V is TRBV6-5 and J is TRBJ2-2; D gene uncertain. The material was whole blood, obtained in connection with sensitization to the hapten diphenylcyclopropenone (DPC). The receptor was derived from a young man with alopecia areata. Some clones in this sample may be carry-over from other donors' samples. Here the CDR3 reads CASSYGVGELFF. DNA for the CDR3: TGTGCCAGCAGTTACGGGGTCGGGGAGCTGTTTTTT.